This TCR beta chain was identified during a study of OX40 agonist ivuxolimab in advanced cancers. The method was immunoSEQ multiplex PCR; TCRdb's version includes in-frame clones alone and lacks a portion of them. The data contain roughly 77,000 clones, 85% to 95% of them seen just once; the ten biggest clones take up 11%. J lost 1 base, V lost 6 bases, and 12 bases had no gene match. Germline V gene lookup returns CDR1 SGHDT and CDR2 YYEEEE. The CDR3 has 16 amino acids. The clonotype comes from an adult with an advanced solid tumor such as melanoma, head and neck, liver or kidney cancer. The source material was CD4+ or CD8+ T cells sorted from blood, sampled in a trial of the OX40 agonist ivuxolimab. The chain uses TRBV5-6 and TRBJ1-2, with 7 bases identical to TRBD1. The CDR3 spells CASTITGTELNYGYTF. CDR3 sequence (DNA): TGTGCCAGCACCATCACCGGGACAGAGCTTAACTATGGCTACACCTTC.